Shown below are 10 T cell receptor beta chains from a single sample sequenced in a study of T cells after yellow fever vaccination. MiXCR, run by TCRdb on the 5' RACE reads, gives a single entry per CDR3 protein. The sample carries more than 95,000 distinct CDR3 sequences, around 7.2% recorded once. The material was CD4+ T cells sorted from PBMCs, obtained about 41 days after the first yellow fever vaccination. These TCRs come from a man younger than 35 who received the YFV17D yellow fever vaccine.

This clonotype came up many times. For the CDR3, the DNA is TGCGCCAGCAGCTGGAAGCTTTGGGTACTGCCTGGGGAGACCCAGTACTTC. Its translation is CASSWKLWVLPGETQYF. The chain joins TRBV5-1 to TRBJ2-5; D remains unclear. Germline values: CDR1 SGHRS, CDR2 YFSETQ. V was trimmed by 3 bases and J by 5 bases, leaving 23 bases between them. The CDR3 runs to 17 residues.

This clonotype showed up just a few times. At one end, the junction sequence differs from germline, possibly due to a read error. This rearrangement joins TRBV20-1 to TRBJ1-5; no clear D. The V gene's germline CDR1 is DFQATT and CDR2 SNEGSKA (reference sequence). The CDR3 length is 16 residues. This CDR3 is CCAIDGPIASNQPQHF. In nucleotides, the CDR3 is TGCTGTGCTATCGACGGGCCCATAGCGAGCAATCAGCCCCAGCATTTT.

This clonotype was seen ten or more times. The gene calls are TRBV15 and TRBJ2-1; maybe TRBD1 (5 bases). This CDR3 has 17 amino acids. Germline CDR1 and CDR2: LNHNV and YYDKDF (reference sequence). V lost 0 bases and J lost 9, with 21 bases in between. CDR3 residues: CATSREIYPTVSGEQFF. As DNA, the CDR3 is TGTGCCACCAGCAGAGAAATTTACCCGACAGTGTCTGGTGAGCAGTTCTTC.

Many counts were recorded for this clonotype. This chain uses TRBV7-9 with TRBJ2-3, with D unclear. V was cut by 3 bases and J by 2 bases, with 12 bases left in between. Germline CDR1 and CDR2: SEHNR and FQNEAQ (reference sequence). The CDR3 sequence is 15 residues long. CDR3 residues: CASSFGTDPTDTQYF. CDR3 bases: TGTGCCAGCAGCTTCGGCACGGACCCCACAGATACGCAGTATTTT.

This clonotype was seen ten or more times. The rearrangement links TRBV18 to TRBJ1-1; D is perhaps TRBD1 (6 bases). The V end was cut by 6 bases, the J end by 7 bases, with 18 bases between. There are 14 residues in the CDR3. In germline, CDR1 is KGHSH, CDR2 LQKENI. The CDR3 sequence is CASSTGNRAVEAFF. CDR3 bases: TGTGCCAGCTCCACTGGGAACAGGGCCGTTGAAGCTTTCTTT.

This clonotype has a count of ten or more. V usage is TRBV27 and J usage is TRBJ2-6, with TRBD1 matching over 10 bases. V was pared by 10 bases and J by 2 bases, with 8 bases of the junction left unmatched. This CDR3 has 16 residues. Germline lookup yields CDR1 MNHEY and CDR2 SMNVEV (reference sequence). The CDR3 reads CANPGQGRAGANVLTF. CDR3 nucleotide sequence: TGTGCCAATCCGGGACAGGGGAGGGCTGGGGCCAACGTCCTGACTTTC.

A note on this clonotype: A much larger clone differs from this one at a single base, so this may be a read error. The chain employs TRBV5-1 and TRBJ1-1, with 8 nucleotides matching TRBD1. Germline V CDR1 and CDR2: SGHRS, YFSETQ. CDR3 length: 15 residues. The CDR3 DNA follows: TGCGCCATCAGCACGTCTGGACAGGGAGAGACTGAAGCTTTCTTT. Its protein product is CAISTSGQGETEAFF. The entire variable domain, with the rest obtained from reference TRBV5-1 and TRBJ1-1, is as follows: KAGVTQTPRYLIKTRGQQVTLSCSPISGHRSVSWYQQTPGQGLQFLFEYFSETQRNKGNFPGRFSGRQFSNSRSEMNVSTLELGDSALYLCAISTSGQGETEAFFGQGTRLTVV.

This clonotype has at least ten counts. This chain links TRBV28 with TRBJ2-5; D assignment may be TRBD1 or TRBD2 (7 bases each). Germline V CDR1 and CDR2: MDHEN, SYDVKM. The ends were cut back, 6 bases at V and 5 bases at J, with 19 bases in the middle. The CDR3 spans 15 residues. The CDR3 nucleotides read TGTGCCAGCAGCGAATTACAGGGGCGGGAGGAGACCCAGTACTTC. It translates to CASSELQGREETQYF.

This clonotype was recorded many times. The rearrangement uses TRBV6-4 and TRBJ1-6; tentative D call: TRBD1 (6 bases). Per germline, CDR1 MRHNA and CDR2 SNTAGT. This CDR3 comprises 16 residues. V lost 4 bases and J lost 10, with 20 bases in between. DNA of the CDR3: TGTGCCAGCAGTGTCCCCGTGGGGACACCATGGTCACCCCTCCACTTT. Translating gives CASSVPVGTPWSPLHF.

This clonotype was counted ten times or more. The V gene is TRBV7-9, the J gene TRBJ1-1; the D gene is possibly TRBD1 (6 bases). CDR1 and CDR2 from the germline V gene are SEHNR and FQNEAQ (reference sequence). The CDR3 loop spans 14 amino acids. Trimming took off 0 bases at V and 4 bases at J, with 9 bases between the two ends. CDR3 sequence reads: CASSLAWGPTEAFF. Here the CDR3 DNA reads TGTGCCAGCAGCTTAGCTTGGGGGCCCACTGAAGCTTTCTTT.